This T cell receptor (beta chain) is drawn from a study of T cell repertoires in cytomegalovirus infection. About the research overall: As its CMV epitopes, the study selected recently identified HLA-C-restricted and well-studied HLA-B-restricted targets. Based on public TCR beta signatures, there were indications of CMV infection and of a matching HLA type.

Study outcomes and limitations: The cumulative frequency of public TCR beta families identified carriers of CMV plus the relevant HLA. Clonotypes of TCR beta that were HLA-C-restricted and CMV-specific dominated the ex vivo response.

TCRdb processed the reads anew with MiXCR; each CDR3 protein has one entry. The table shows roughly 920,000 distinct CDR3 sequences, with less than 40% occurring only once. Turning to this clonotype: Antigen unknown.

Trimming took 5 bases from V and 0 from J; bases not matched to a gene: 4. The CDR3 has 16 residues. Germline lookup yields CDR1 SEHNR and CDR2 FQNEAQ (reference sequence). The rearrangement uses TRBV7-9 and TRBJ2-3, with 11 bases fitting TRBD2. The clonotype originates from a human donor in good health (CMV status not recorded). Some clones in this sample may be carry-over from other donors' samples. Sequenced here: cultured CD8+ T cells from PBMCs, sampled from culture after CMV antigen stimulation. Here the CDR3 DNA reads TGTGCCAGCAGCGCCTTAGCGGGGGGGAGCACAGATACGCAGTATTTT. It codes for CASSALAGGSTDTQYF. Full variable domain (remainder filled in from reference TRBV7-9 and TRBJ2-3): DTGVSQNPRHKITKRGQNVTFRCDPISEHNRLYWYRQTLGQGPEFLTYFQNEAQLEKSRLLSDRFSAERPKGSFSTLEIQRTEQGDSAMYLCASSALAGGSTDTQYFGPGTRLTVL.